The clone carrying this T cell receptor (beta chain) was observed a few times. Antigen specificity is unknown. The data are from a study of regulatory and conventional T cells in RAG deficiency. Study-wide points: Compared with controls, unique Treg TCR beta sequences dropped about 97-fold in Omenn syndrome and CID/AS.

Blood CD4+ CD25-low CD127-high conventional T cells supplied the genomic DNA template. V lost 0 bases to trimming and J lost 3 bases, with 2 bases between them. The CDR3 totals 12 residues. Germline CDR1 KGHSH, CDR2 LQKENI. Using immunoSEQ multiplex PCR, the repertoire was profiled, and TCRdb retains in-frame clones only, with some absent. Seen here are 30,000 to 40,000 clones, 70% to 80% observed once, and the top ten hold 3% to 4%. These data were likewise used in another study, on regulatory T cells. As reported in that work: The PCR used 52 TRBV and 13 TRBJ primers. In patients, unique TRB V-J pairs were restricted and V/J usage skewed, especially in Tregs.

The clonotype originates from a human donor in good health. Sequencing input: CD4+ effector T cells sorted from blood. This chain joins TRBV18 and TRBJ1-2; D uncertain. The chain's CDR3 is CASSPPDYGYTF. The CDR3, as DNA: TGTGCCAGCTCACCACCGGACTATGGCTACACCTTC.